Listed here are 27 T cell receptor beta chains from one sample, sequenced in a study of tumor-infiltrating lymphocytes in primary liver carcinoma. Starting from around 510 ng of total RNA, TCR beta cDNA was produced with a primer in the constant region. Employing slightly modified ARM-PCR, three nested multiplex PCR rounds were run, and these gave rise to the TCR beta libraries. The two initial PCR rounds, approximately 10 cycles each, used TRBV1-TRBV30 forward and C-beta reverse primers. TCRdb reanalysed the multiplex PCR reads using MiXCR and keeps one entry per CDR3 protein. The sample lists under 110,000 distinct CDR3 sequences, around two thirds occurring once. Co-extraction of both nucleic acids (RNA and DNA) used roughly 20-33 mg of unsorted bulk tissue. Material: liver tumor tissue from sampling region 2. Subset given: tumor region T2, inferior pole. These receptors were obtained from a woman in her sixties or seventies with primary liver carcinoma and hepatitis B virus infection.

The V and J genes are TRBV28 and TRBJ2-1; D gene uncertain. Germline V CDR1 and CDR2: MDHEN, SYDVKM. The ends were cut back, 7 bases at V and 7 bases at J, with 11 bases in the middle. The CDR3 spans 12 residues. Written as DNA, the CDR3 is TGTGCCAGCAATTTGTTCCGAAATGAGCAGTTCTTC. This encodes CASNLFRNEQFF.

J is TRBJ1-1 and V is TRBV19, with TRBD1 matching 8 bases. The CDR3 has 15 amino acids. The V gene end was trimmed by 4 bases and the J gene end by 4 bases; junction bases not matched to a gene: 8. Germline loops: CDR1 LNHDA, CDR2 SQIVND (reference sequence). DNA for the CDR3: TGTGCCAGTAGTAGCGCGACAGGGGTCCGCACTGAAGCTTTCTTT. The encoded protein is CASSSATGVRTEAFF.

This clonotype has more than one count but fewer than ten. This could be a read error, since a much larger clone is one nucleotide away. The gene calls are TRBV6-2 or TRBV6-3 and TRBJ2-5; D gene unclear. Germline assignment: CDR1 MNHEY and CDR2 SVGEGT. The CDR3 covers 15 residues. CDR3 nucleotides: TGTGTCAGCACTTCGTCGCGTGGCGTCGGGGAGACCCAGTACTTC. Its translation: CVSTSSRGVGETQYF.

In regard to this clonotype: The conserved phenylalanine or tryptophan normally closing the CDR3 is absent here, so this likely arose from a read error. The chain recombines TRBV7-9 with TRBJ1-2, with TRBD1 matching 12 bases. The CDR3 runs 19 residues. V lost 4 bases, J lost 4 bases, and 16 bases stayed unmatched. Germline assignment: CDR1 SEHNR and CDR2 FQNEAQ (reference sequence). Written as DNA, the CDR3 is TGTGCCAGCAGCTCCGTACCGGGGACAGGGGGCGCCGAGGGCTATGGCTACACCCTC. As protein: CASSSVPGTGGAEGYGYTL.

This clonotype appeared many times. This sequence joins TRBV30 and TRBJ1-5; 10 bases are a match to TRBD1. The CDR3 covers 14 residues. The ends lost 1 base at V and 6 bases at J; junction bases unmatched: 3. The germline CDR1 and CDR2 sequences are GTSNPN and SVGIG (reference sequence). The CDR3 DNA reads TGTGCCTGGAGTGAGGGGACAGGGGTTCAGCCCCAGCATTTT. Its translation: CAWSEGTGVQPQHF.

On this clonotype: At one end the junction does not follow the germline gene, possibly because of a read error. The V call is TRBV5-6, the J call TRBJ2-1; TRBD1 might be the D (5 bases). The germline V gene has CDR1 SGHDT and CDR2 YYEEEE. CDR3 length equals 15 residues. The CDR3, as DNA: TGTGCCAGCAGCCCCTTCTGTGACAGAGACAATGGGCAGTTCTTC. It translates to CASSPFCDRDNGQFF.

The sample holds a few counts of this clonotype. A much larger clone lies a single base off, so this may be a read error. The chain has TRBV5-4 and TRBJ2-1; the D gene is possibly TRBD1 (5 bases). The CDR3 loop spans 16 amino acids. Germline assignment: CDR1 SGHNT and CDR2 YYREEE (reference sequence). With 2 bases removed from V and 3 bases from J, the gap between germline ends came to 15 bases. The CDR3, as DNA: TGTGCCAGCAGCTTAGACAAGGGGCGAAACTACAATGAGCAGTTCTTC. Protein: CASSLDKGRNYNEQFF. The whole variable domain, filled in from reference TRBV5-4 and TRBJ2-1, reads ETGVTQSPTHLIKTRGQQVTLRCSSQSGHNTVSWYQQALGQGPQFIFQYYREEENGRGNFPPRFSGLQFPNYSSELNVNALELDDSALYLCASSLDKGRNYNEQFFGPGTRLTVL.

Details on this clonotype: This may arise from a read error, as a much more abundant clone is one base away. The conserved closing phenylalanine or tryptophan is absent in this CDR3, likely reflecting a read error. This rearrangement joins TRBV5-4 to TRBJ2-7; D possibly corresponds to TRBD2 (6 bases). Germline loops: CDR1 SGHNT, CDR2 YYREEE (reference sequence). V lost 0 bases to trimming and J lost 6 bases, with 22 bases between them. The CDR3 runs 17 residues. This CDR3 is CASSLVGGTRVLREQYY. The CDR3 nucleotides read TGTGCCAGCAGCTTGGTTGGGGGGACCAGAGTCCTACGCGAGCAGTACTAC.

This clonotype was picked up one time. As DNA, the CDR3 is TGTGCCACCAGCAGAGTTATAGCGGGAGTCGACGAGCAGTACTTC. It specifies CATSRVIAGVDEQYF. The chain employs TRBV15 and TRBJ2-7; TRBD2 matches 9 bases. V dropped 1 base and J dropped 5; count of bases not matched to a gene: 6. Germline values: CDR1 LNHNV, CDR2 YYDKDF (reference sequence). The CDR3 has 15 residues.

The gene calls are TRBV7-9 and TRBJ1-1; no clear D. In germline, CDR1 is SEHNR, CDR2 FQNEAQ (reference sequence). Deletions cut 1 base from V and 11 bases from J, with 17 bases between. CDR3 length equals 14 residues. The CDR3 DNA reads as TGTGCCAGCAGCTTAGTTATGGTTTCGGGGATGGCTTTCTTT. This encodes CASSLVMVSGMAFF.

The chain combines TRBV28 with TRBJ2-7; D call uncertain. This CDR3 has 13 residues. Germline lookup yields CDR1 MDHEN and CDR2 SYDVKM. Trimming shortened V by 2 bases and J by 2 bases, and 7 bases separated the two germline ends. The CDR3 sequence is CASSLAVTYEQYF. Written as DNA, the CDR3 is TGTGCCAGCAGTTTAGCGGTGACCTACGAGCAGTACTTC. The whole variable domain, filled in from reference TRBV28 and TRBJ2-7, reads DVKVTQSSRYLVKRTGEKVFLECVQDMDHENMFWYRQDPGLGLRLIYFSYDVKMKEKGDIPEGYSVSREKKERFSLILESASTNQTSMYLCASSLAVTYEQYFGPGTRLTVT.

The V gene is TRBV7-8, the J gene TRBJ1-5; D unclear. The length of the CDR3 is 14 residues. CDR1 and CDR2 (germline): SGHVS, FQNEAQ. The chain's CDR3 is CTSSLLAGDPPQHF. The CDR3 DNA reads TGTACAAGCAGCTTATTAGCTGGGGATCCGCCCCAGCATTTT.

The rearrangement uses TRBV9 and TRBJ2-1; TRBD1 matches 8 bases. J was trimmed by 5 bases and V by 1 base; bases with no gene match: 5. The CDR3 runs to 15 residues. Germline values: CDR1 SGDLS, CDR2 YYNGEE. Written as DNA, the CDR3 is TGTGCCAGCAGCGTAAGGCAGGGGGCGAACAATGAGCAGTTCTTC. This translates into CASSVRQGANNEQFF.

V and J are TRBV5-4 and TRBJ2-1, with D perhaps matching TRBD2 (5 bases). This CDR3 comprises 16 residues. Deletions cut 5 bases from V and 4 bases from J, with 19 bases between. The germline V gene has CDR1 SGHNT and CDR2 YYREEE (reference sequence). CDR3 region: CASSLKLARGYNEQFF. The CDR3 DNA reads TGTGCCAGCAGTTTGAAGCTGGCGAGAGGGTACAATGAGCAGTTCTTC.

The V gene is TRBV11-2, the J gene TRBJ2-3; D not resolved. The DNA end is a closer match to TRBJ1-5, so the J assignment may be wrong. This CDR3 is 16 amino acids long. CDR1 is SGHAT and CDR2 is FQNNGV in the germline V gene. The CDR3 spells CASSLLREHLTDTQHF. CDR3 nucleotide sequence: TGTGCCAGCAGCTTACTGCGGGAACATCTCACAGATACGCAGCATTTT.

About this clonotype: A much larger clonotype is one base distant, so this may be a read error. CDR3 protein: CASSQTSGRTITDTQYF. DNA of the CDR3: TGCGCCAGCAGCCAGACTAGCGGGAGGACCATCACAGATACGCAGTATTTT. The chain is built from TRBV5-1 and TRBJ2-3, with 13 nucleotides matching TRBD2. This CDR3 has 17 amino acids. The V gene's germline CDR1 is SGHRS and CDR2 YFSETQ. V was clipped by 4 bases and J by 2 bases; unmatched bases: 7.

A remark on this clonotype: A much larger clone differs by one base, so this may be a read error. This chain's CDR3 is CASSPDRGIKETLYF. The DNA for the CDR3 is TGTGCCAGCAGCCCCGACAGGGGGATCAAAGAGACCCTGTACTTC. The J gene is TRBJ2-5, the V gene TRBV5-4; 9 bases match TRBD1. This CDR3 contains 15 residues. Germline V gives CDR1 SGHNT, CDR2 YYREEE (reference sequence).

Many counts were recorded for this clonotype. V usage is TRBV12-3 or TRBV12-4 and J usage is TRBJ1-2; the match to TRBD1 covers 9 bases. The CDR3 loop spans 15 amino acids. V shed 2 bases and J 2 bases; nucleotides not matched to a gene: 3. CDR3 sequence (DNA): TGTGCCAGCAGTTTATGGGACAGGGAGAACTATGGCTACACCTTC. Protein product: CASSLWDRENYGYTF.

On this clonotype itself: One end of the junction is discordant with germline, which a read error may explain. This chain uses TRBV7-9 with TRBJ1-2, with a tentative D call TRBD1 (5 bases). Germline CDR1 is SEHNR and CDR2 is FQNEAQ (reference sequence). The CDR3 contains 14 residues. CDR3 sequence (DNA): TGTGCCAGCAGCCCAATACTGGAGACAGCTTTCCACACATTC. Protein: CASSPILETAFHTF.

Remarks on this clonotype: The junction shows a germline mismatch at one end, possibly a read error. The rearrangement uses TRBV7-3 and TRBJ2-1; possible D gene TRBD2, 6 bases. The V gene's germline CDR1 is SGHTA and CDR2 FQGTGA. The CDR3 extends over 15 amino acids. The DNA of the CDR3 is TGTGCCAACAGCGGCGGGACGCCCTCCTACAATGAGCAGTTCTTC. This codes for CANSGGTPSYNEQFF.

V and J are TRBV28 and TRBJ2-3; D unresolved. The germline gives CDR1 MDHEN, CDR2 SYDVKM. The V end lost 1 base, the J end lost 2 bases, and 13 bases lay between the germline ends. The CDR3 covers 16 residues. CDR3 bases: TGTGCCAGCAGTTTATTCTCCTTAGGTGACACAGATACGCAGTATTTT. It codes for CASSLFSLGDTDTQYF.

The rearrangement uses TRBV11-2 and TRBJ2-3; 8 bases are shared with TRBD1. Germline V gene lookup returns CDR1 SGHAT and CDR2 FQNNGV. The CDR3 spans 16 residues. Trimming at V came to 9 bases and at J to 4 bases, leaving 15 bases not matched to a gene. The CDR3 region is CASNSTQLQGADTQYF. As DNA, the CDR3 is TGTGCCAGTAACTCAACCCAGTTACAGGGGGCAGATACGCAGTATTTT.

The J gene is TRBJ1-5, the V gene TRBV20-1; 9 nucleotides match TRBD1. The germline V gene has CDR1 DFQATT and CDR2 SNEGSKA (reference sequence). J gave up 0 bases and V 4 bases, and 7 bases lay outside the gene matches. This CDR3 has 16 amino acids. This CDR3 is CSATRDRVYSNQPQHF. CDR3 nucleotides: TGCAGTGCTACCCGGGACAGGGTCTATAGCAATCAGCCCCAGCATTTT.

This clonotype has more than one count but fewer than ten. The chain joins TRBV30 to TRBJ2-3; TRBD1 matches at 9 bases. Germline V CDR1 and CDR2: GTSNPN, SVGIG (reference sequence). The CDR3 runs 19 residues. V shed 1 base and J 2 bases; nucleotides not matched to a gene: 16. In DNA form, the CDR3 reads TGTGCCTGGAGTGCGGACAGGGGAGTTTCTCGGGCATTCACAGATACGCAGTATTTT. Amino acid sequence: CAWSADRGVSRAFTDTQYF.

With respect to this clonotype: A junction boundary mismatches the germline segment, possibly from a read error. The rearrangement uses TRBV29-1 and TRBJ2-1; 7 positions agree with TRBD2. The CDR3 loop spans 13 amino acids. Germline values: CDR1 SQVTM, CDR2 ANQGSEA. Written as DNA, the CDR3 is TGCAGGGTTGAAGCCGACCGGGACTATTGTCAGTTCTTC. Its translation: CRVEADRDYCQFF.

As regards this clonotype: A much larger clone lies one base from this, so it may be a read error. This rearrangement joins TRBV12-3 or TRBV12-4 to TRBJ2-5, with D unresolved. The CDR3 length is 14 residues. The V gene lost 3 bases and the J gene lost 4 bases, with 12 bases spanning the gap. Here the CDR3 reads CASSLIGNGETQYF. CDR3 DNA sequence: TGTGCCAGCAGTTTGATTGGGAATGGAGAGACCCAGTACTTC.

The V call is TRBV4-2, the J call TRBJ1-1, with D possibly TRBD1 on 5 matching bases. The germline V gene encodes CDR1 LGHNA and CDR2 YNFKEQ. This CDR3 has 14 residues. V lost 2 bases and J 4 bases, leaving 11 bases between the germline ends. CDR3 sequence reads: CASSQRGSVTEAFF. The CDR3, as DNA: TGTGCCAGCAGCCAACGGGGGAGTGTCACTGAAGCTTTCTTT.